The 5 T cell receptor beta chains below come from one sample, sequenced in a study of blood T cell repertoires in COVID-19. Method: immunoSEQ multiplex PCR; TCRdb's copy keeps in-frame clones and lacks some. Of some 150,000 clones listed, just over 85% are singletons. Material: peripheral blood. These receptors were collected from a woman in her fifties or sixties with acute or convalescent COVID-19.

This chain joins TRBV6-5 and TRBJ1-3; no reliable D call. CDR1 is MNHEY, CDR2 SVGAGI, per germline. V lost 6 bases and J lost 4, with 10 bases in between. This CDR3 contains 13 residues. The CDR3 protein is CASSPPRGNTIYF. CDR3 bases: TGTGCCAGCAGCCCCCCTAGGGGAAACACCATATATTTT.

The J gene is TRBJ2-3, the V gene TRBV5-1; D may be TRBD1 (7 bases). Trimming cost V 7 bases and J 2 bases, with 17 bases left between them. The CDR3 extends over 15 amino acids. Germline lookup yields CDR1 SGHRS and CDR2 YFSETQ. This CDR3 is CASQTRGPSTDTQYF. The CDR3 DNA sequence: TGCGCCAGCCAGACTAGGGGGCCCTCCACAGATACGCAGTATTTT.

With regard to this clone: This sample includes further DNA sequences coding for the same CDR3. The J gene is TRBJ1-1, the V gene TRBV3-1 (or the pseudogene TRBV3-2); no firm D call. V gave up 3 bases and J gave up 0 bases, with 14 bases separating them. Germline V gene data show CDR1 as LGHDT and CDR2 as YNNKEL (reference sequence). The CDR3 has 16 amino acids. CDR3 protein: CASSQARGIMNTEAFF. CDR3 DNA sequence: TGTGCCAGCAGCCAGGCACGAGGGATCATGAACACTGAAGCTTTCTTT.

In regard to this clone: The junction shows a germline mismatch at one end, possibly a read error. The chain couples TRBV3-1 (or the pseudogene TRBV3-2) to TRBJ2-7, with 9 bases fitting TRBD2. The CDR3 runs to 14 residues. Germline V CDR1 and CDR2: LGHDT, YNNKEL (reference sequence). CDR3 bases: TGTGCCAGCAGCCTGGGACTAGCCGAGGGGTTAAGGGACTTC. This sequence encodes CASSLGLAEGLRDF.

This chain joins TRBV2 and TRBJ2-7, with TRBD1 identical over 7 bases. With V trimmed by 8 bases and J by 3 bases, 10 bases remained unmatched. Looked up from germline, CDR1 is SNHLY and CDR2 is FYNNEI. The CDR3 has 14 residues. The CDR3 nucleotides are TGTGCCAGCGTCGCCGACAGGGTTCTCTACGAGCAGTACTTC. Its translation is CASVADRVLYEQYF. The entire variable domain, with the rest obtained from reference TRBV2 and TRBJ2-7, is as follows: EPEVTQTPSHQVTQMGQEVILRCVPISNHLYFYWYRQILGQKVEFLVSFYNNEISEKSEIFDDQFSVERPDGSNFTLKIRSTKLEDSAMYFCASVADRVLYEQYFGPGTRLTVT.